The 17 T cell receptor beta chains below all came from one sample that was sequenced in a study of blood T cell repertoires in COVID-19. Using immunoSEQ multiplex PCR, the repertoire was profiled, and TCRdb retains in-frame clones only, with some absent. Of some 330,000 clones in the sample, approximately 92% were seen once. Sequencing used PBMCs or T cells enriched from blood (not recorded which). The receptors come from a woman in her twenties or thirties who had recovered from COVID-19.

The chain has TRBV6-2 or TRBV6-3 and TRBJ2-1; the D is unclear. This CDR3 is built from 11 residues. In germline, CDR1 is MNHEY, CDR2 SVGEGT. Trimming removed 3 bases at V and 8 bases at J, with 5 bases between. In DNA, the CDR3 is TGTGCCAGCAGTTATCCAGATGAGCAGTTCTTC. Translated, it gives CASSYPDEQFF.

This clone showed up just a few times. V gene TRBV3-1 (or the pseudogene TRBV3-2) combines with J gene TRBJ2-2, with D maybe TRBD1 (6 bases). The germline V gene has CDR1 LGHDT and CDR2 YNNKEL (reference sequence). V shed 5 bases and J shed 6 bases, with 13 bases lying between them. This CDR3 has 14 residues. CDR3 region: CASSTRTVAGELFF. In DNA, the CDR3 is TGTGCCAGCAGCACCCGGACAGTGGCCGGGGAGCTGTTTTTT.

The chain links TRBV7-2 to TRBJ2-2; the D gene is possibly TRBD1 (6 bases). Germline V gene sequence: CDR1 SGHTA, CDR2 FQGNSA. This CDR3 is built from 13 residues. V was shortened by 5 bases and J by 13 bases, with 17 bases between the two germline ends. The CDR3 protein is CASSLERGRGLFF. The DNA of the CDR3 is TGTGCCAGCAGCCTCGAGAGGGGCAGGGGGCTGTTTTTT.

This chain connects TRBV7-8 to TRBJ1-1; D unresolved. V gave up 2 bases and J gave up 1 base, with 5 bases separating them. There are 13 residues in the CDR3. Per the germline V gene, CDR1 is SGHVS and CDR2 is FQNEAQ. The CDR3 loop reads CASSLQSNTEAFF. CDR3 DNA: TGTGCCAGCAGCTTACAATCGAACACTGAAGCTTTCTTT.

The V gene is TRBV9, the J gene TRBJ1-3; D remains unclear. Trimming took off 0 bases at V and 0 bases at J, with 7 bases between the two ends. CDR3 size: 15 residues. Germline CDR1 SGDLS, CDR2 YYNGEE. The CDR3 DNA reads as TGTGCCAGCAGCGTAGCGGTAAACTCTGGAAACACCATATATTTT. Its translation: CASSVAVNSGNTIYF.

The rearrangement uses TRBV27 and TRBJ2-3; D is perhaps TRBD1 (6 bases). CDR3 length: 14 amino acids. Germline CDR1 MNHEY, CDR2 SMNVEV (reference sequence). V was cut by 1 base and J by 5 bases, with 10 bases left in between. The CDR3 sequence: CASSLFPGEDTQYF. For the CDR3, the DNA is TGTGCCAGCAGTTTATTCCCAGGGGAAGATACGCAGTATTTT.

The CDR3 DNA reads TGTGCCAGCAGCGTTACCGGTTCCTACGAGCAGTACTTC. Amino acids: CASSVTGSYEQYF. The V and J genes are TRBV9 and TRBJ2-7; D uncertain. The CDR3 is 13 amino acids. Germline V gene sequence: CDR1 SGDLS, CDR2 YYNGEE. With 2 bases removed from V and 1 base from J, the gap between germline ends came to 7 bases. Variable domain in full (rest from reference TRBV9 and TRBJ2-7): DSGVTQTPKHLITATGQRVTLRCSPRSGDLSVYWYQQSLDQGLQFLIQYYNGEERAKGNILERFSAQQFPDLHSELNLSSLELGDSALYFCASSVTGSYEQYFGPGTRLTVT.

This chain links TRBV11-2 with TRBJ2-3, with 9 bases matching TRBD2. Unmatched junction bases numbered 3, after V lost 4 bases and J lost 1 base. This CDR3 is 15 amino acids long. Germline CDR1 is SGHAT and CDR2 is FQNNGV. The CDR3 sequence is CASSSWTSGTDTQYF. The DNA of the CDR3 is TGTGCCAGCAGCTCTTGGACTAGCGGCACAGATACGCAGTATTTT.

The genes are TRBV11-2 and TRBJ2-1, with 11 bases matching TRBD2. CDR1 is SGHAT, CDR2 FQNNGV, per germline. Trimming removed 3 bases from V and 5 bases from J; junction bases left unmatched: 3. The CDR3 is 15 residues long. The CDR3, as DNA: TGTGCCAGCAGCTTTAGCGGGGGGGCCCACAATGAGCAGTTCTTC. Its translation: CASSFSGGAHNEQFF.

This clone was seen a single time. The chain couples TRBV19 to TRBJ2-1; weak D call: TRBD2 (6 bases). Germline V lookup: CDR1 LNHDA, CDR2 SQIVND (reference sequence). Trimming stripped 5 bases from V and 3 bases from J, with 17 bases between. This CDR3 is built from 16 residues. CDR3 bases: TGTGCCAGTAGTCCCCAAACGACTAGTTTCTACAATGAGCAGTTCTTC. Protein product: CASSPQTTSFYNEQFF.

The rearrangement joins TRBV7-9 to TRBJ2-2; D is possibly TRBD2 (7 bases). In germline, CDR1 is SEHNR, CDR2 FQNEAQ (reference sequence). V lost 4 bases, J lost 5 bases, and 11 bases lay in between. CDR3 length: 14 amino acids. CDR3 sequence: CASSSQGGTGELFF. The CDR3, as DNA: TGTGCCAGCAGCTCACAGGGAGGGACCGGGGAGCTGTTTTTT.

The chain combines TRBV4-1 with TRBJ2-7, with TRBD1 identical over 9 bases. The CDR3 extends over 14 amino acids. The junction had 7 bases not matched to a gene; V was cut back by 4 bases and J by 6 bases. Germline V lookup: CDR1 MGHRA, CDR2 YSYEKL. The CDR3 DNA follows: TGCGCCAGCAGCCTGAACAGGGGGCTGCGCGAGCAGTACTTC. Amino acid sequence: CASSLNRGLREQYF.

This clone was seen a single time. This chain joins TRBV10-1 and TRBJ1-1; D uncertain. The CDR3 sequence is 13 residues long. Germline CDR1 is WNHNN and CDR2 is SYGVQD (reference sequence). The ends were cut back, 3 bases at V and 4 bases at J, with 9 bases in the middle. CDR3 nucleotides: TGCGCCAGCAGTGACCAGAGGAGCACTGAAGCTTTCTTT. Its protein product is CASSDQRSTEAFF.

J is TRBJ2-1 and V is TRBV11-2; the match to TRBD2 covers 8 bases. The V and J ends lost 4 bases and 1 base, in that order; junction bases with no gene match: 6. The CDR3 loop spans 16 amino acids. The germline gives CDR1 SGHAT, CDR2 FQNNGV. CDR3 nucleotide sequence: TGTGCCAGCAGCTCTCCGGGACTAGGTTCCTACAATGAGCAGTTCTTC. Protein product: CASSSPGLGSYNEQFF.

The chain couples TRBV27 to TRBJ2-7, with 8 bases lining up with TRBD1. The V segment lost 2 bases and the J segment 3 bases; nucleotides outside the gene matches: 3. There are 14 residues in the CDR3. Germline V gives CDR1 MNHEY, CDR2 SMNVEV (reference sequence). The DNA for the CDR3 is TGTGCCAGCAGTTTAAACAGGGGGAACTACGAGCAGTACTTC. Its translation is CASSLNRGNYEQYF.

The chain combines TRBV5-1 with TRBJ2-1; 10 bases align to TRBD1. The V gene's germline CDR1 is SGHRS and CDR2 YFSETQ. The CDR3 is 14 amino acids. V was pared by 7 bases and J by 5 bases, with 6 bases of the junction left unmatched. CDR3 sequence (DNA): TGCGCCAGCCACCGGGACAGGGGTGACAATGAGCAGTTCTTC. Translated, it gives CASHRDRGDNEQFF.

This chain links TRBV7-8 with TRBJ2-5; the D gene is possibly TRBD2 (6 bases). Trimming cost V 3 bases and J 9 bases, with 14 bases left between them. The CDR3 loop spans 13 amino acids. Per germline, CDR1 SGHVS and CDR2 FQNEAQ. This CDR3 is CASSLGGKTAQYF. CDR3 bases: TGTGCCAGCAGCTTGGGGGGTAAGACGGCCCAGTACTTC.